The text below deals with one TCR beta chain. This CDR3 comprises 15 residues. The germline V gene has CDR1 PRHDT and CDR2 FYEKMQ (reference sequence). V was trimmed by 2 bases and J by 0 bases, leaving 8 bases between them. The entry originates in a study of blood T cell repertoires in COVID-19. The wider study: The origin of the acute and convalescent COVID-19 samples was the United States, Italy and Spain. Sources were T cells, B-cell-depleted T cells, or PBMCs; the material itself was cDNA or gDNA.

Authors' processing steps: How many nucleated cells were present was estimated from reference gene primer amplification. Assay: immunoSEQ multiplex PCR; the TCRdb copy retains only in-frame clones and omits some. V and J calls and clone size are given by that table; D and trimming were obtained from the DNA. This table holds roughly 300,000 clones, 80% to 95% found once. The sequenced sample was peripheral blood. The V call is TRBV13, the J call TRBJ2-1; the D is unclear. The receptor was isolated from a woman aged 25 to 39 with COVID-19, enrolled during active disease. The chain's CDR3 is CASSLPHSSYNEQFF. DNA for the CDR3: TGTGCCAGCAGCTTACCCCATAGCTCCTACAATGAGCAGTTCTTC.